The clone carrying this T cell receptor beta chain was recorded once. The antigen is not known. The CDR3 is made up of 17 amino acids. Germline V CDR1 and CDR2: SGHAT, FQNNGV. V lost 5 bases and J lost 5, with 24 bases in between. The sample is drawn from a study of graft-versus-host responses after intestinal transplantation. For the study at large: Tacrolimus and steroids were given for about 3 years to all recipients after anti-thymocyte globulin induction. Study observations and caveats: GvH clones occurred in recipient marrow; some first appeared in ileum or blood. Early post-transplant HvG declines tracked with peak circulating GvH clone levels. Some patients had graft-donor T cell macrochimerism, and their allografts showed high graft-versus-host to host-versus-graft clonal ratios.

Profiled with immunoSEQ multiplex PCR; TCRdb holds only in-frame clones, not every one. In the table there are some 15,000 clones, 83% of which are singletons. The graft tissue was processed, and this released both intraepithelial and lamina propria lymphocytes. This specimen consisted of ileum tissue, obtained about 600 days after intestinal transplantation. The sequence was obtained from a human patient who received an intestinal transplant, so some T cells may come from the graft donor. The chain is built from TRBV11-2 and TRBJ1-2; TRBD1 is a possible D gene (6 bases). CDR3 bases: TGTGCCAGCAGCCTGAAGAGGACGGACAGAAGGGATTATGGCTACACCTTC. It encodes CASSLKRTDRRDYGYTF.